The 4 T cell receptor beta chains presented below share a single source sample, sequenced in a study of glioma-infiltrating T cells. Using RNA template, CDR3s of TCR alpha and beta were amplified with iRepertoire arm-PCR. TCRdb fed the multiplex PCR reads into MiXCR, producing one record per CDR3 protein. The sample lists about 45,000 distinct CDR3 sequences; around 24% were seen once. The material sequenced was glioma tissue, nonneoplastic brain tissue, or PBMCs (not recorded which). The receptor set was obtained from a human donor with low-grade glioma or glioblastoma, undergoing nonglioma brain surgery, or in good health (not recorded which).

The chain is built from TRBV12-3 or TRBV12-4 and TRBJ1-3, with D unresolved. The CDR3 contains 17 residues. Trimming took 6 bases from V and 2 from J, leaving 20 bases between them. CDR3 sequence (DNA): TGTGCCAGCAGGGACCCGCGGGAGTCCTCGGCTGGAAACACCATATATTTT. This translates into CASRDPRESSAGNTIYF.

This clonotype was seen many times. The chain has TRBV7-9 and TRBJ2-5; D perhaps matches TRBD1 (5 bases). The ends were cut back, 7 bases at V and 5 bases at J, with 20 bases in the middle. CDR1 SEHNR and CDR2 FQNEAQ come from the germline V gene (reference sequence). The CDR3 runs 15 residues. CDR3: CASNLPGPGLETQYF. The CDR3 DNA is TGTGCCAGCAATTTACCCGGTCCAGGGCTGGAGACCCAGTACTTC.

This clonotype was picked up many times. The chain carries TRBV12-3 or TRBV12-4 and TRBJ1-1; TRBD1 matches 7 bases. With V trimmed by 4 bases and J by 1 base, 12 bases remained unmatched. This CDR3 comprises 17 residues. This CDR3 reads CASSSESTGVPNTEAFF. The CDR3 DNA is TGTGCCAGCAGTTCCGAGAGTACAGGGGTGCCGAACACTGAAGCTTTCTTT.

This clonotype was seen repeatedly, ten times or more. The genes are TRBV6-6 and TRBJ2-5; no clear D. This CDR3 has 15 amino acids. Looked up from germline, CDR1 is MNHNY and CDR2 is SVGAGI (reference sequence). V shed 0 bases and J shed 0 bases, with 8 bases lying between them. CDR3 bases: TGTGCCAGCAGTTACTCGAGGACGGACCAAGAGACCCAGTACTTC. It is translated as CASSYSRTDQETQYF.